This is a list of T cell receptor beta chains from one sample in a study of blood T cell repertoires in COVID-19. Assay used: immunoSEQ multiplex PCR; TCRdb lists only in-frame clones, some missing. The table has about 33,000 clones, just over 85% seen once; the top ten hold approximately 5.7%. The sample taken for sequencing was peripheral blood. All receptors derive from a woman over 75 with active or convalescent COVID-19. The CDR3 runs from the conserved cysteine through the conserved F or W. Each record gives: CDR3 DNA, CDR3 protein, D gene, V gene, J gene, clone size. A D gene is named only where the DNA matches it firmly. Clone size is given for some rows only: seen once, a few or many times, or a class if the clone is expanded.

cdr3_nt: TGTGCCAGCAGGGGCCAGACTAGCAATCAGCCCCAGCATTTT; cdr3_aa: CASRGQTSNQPQHF; d_call: .; v_call: TRBV2; j_call: TRBJ1-5; clone_size: few
cdr3_nt: TGTGCCAGCAGCGTAGGGGGACAGAAATACGAGCAGTACTTC; cdr3_aa: CASSVGGQKYEQYF; d_call: TRBD1; v_call: TRBV9; j_call: TRBJ2-7; clone_size: .
cdr3_nt: TGTGCCAGCAGCGTAACAGACCAAAGGAACTCTGGGGCCAACGTCCTGACTTTC; cdr3_aa: CASSVTDQRNSGANVLTF; d_call: .; v_call: TRBV9; j_call: TRBJ2-6; clone_size: .
cdr3_nt: TGTGCCAGCAGCTTTACTTCCGCAACTACCTACGAGCAGTACTTC; cdr3_aa: CASSFTSATTYEQYF; d_call: .; v_call: TRBV9; j_call: TRBJ2-7; clone_size: .
cdr3_nt: TGTGCCAGCAGCGTAACCGGGACTTACGTGAACACCGGGGAGCTGTTTTTT; cdr3_aa: CASSVTGTYVNTGELFF; d_call: .; v_call: TRBV9; j_call: TRBJ2-2; clone_size: .
cdr3_nt: TGCGCCAGCAGCCCGAGGACCCCCGGGGGGGCATTCTACAATGAGCAGTTCTTC; cdr3_aa: CASSPRTPGGAFYNEQFF; d_call: TRBD2; v_call: TRBV5-1; j_call: TRBJ2-1; clone_size: .
cdr3_nt: TGTGCCAGTAGTATCGGGGGGGCGCAAGGCAATCAGCCCCAGCATTTT; cdr3_aa: CASSIGGAQGNQPQHF; d_call: .; v_call: TRBV19; j_call: TRBJ1-5; clone_size: .
cdr3_nt: TGTGCCAGCAGCTACCTACAGGGGGCAGGGGAGACCCAGTACTTC; cdr3_aa: CASSYLQGAGETQYF; d_call: TRBD1; v_call: TRBV5-4; j_call: TRBJ2-5; clone_size: .
cdr3_nt: TGTGCCAGCAGGGGCGCGGGGGGGCCAGATACGCAGTATTTT; cdr3_aa: CASRGAGGPDTQYF; d_call: TRBD2; v_call: TRBV5-4; j_call: TRBJ2-3; clone_size: .
cdr3_nt: TGTGCCAGCAGCCCACGACAGGCGAACACCGGGGAGCTGTTTTTT; cdr3_aa: CASSPRQANTGELFF; d_call: .; v_call: TRBV3-1/TRBV3-2; j_call: TRBJ2-2; clone_size: once
cdr3_nt: TGTGCCAGCAGTACAACAGCCGGGAGAGCGCCCCAGCATTTT; cdr3_aa: CASSTTAGRAPQHF; d_call: .; v_call: TRBV2; j_call: TRBJ1-5; clone_size: .
cdr3_nt: TGTGCCAGCAGCCATCAGGGCCTAACCTACGAGCAGTACTTC; cdr3_aa: CASSHQGLTYEQYF; d_call: .; v_call: TRBV3-1/TRBV3-2; j_call: TRBJ2-7; clone_size: .
cdr3_nt: TGTGCCAGCAGTCCTTGGACAGGGGGCTACACCTTC; cdr3_aa: CASSPWTGGYTF; d_call: TRBD1; v_call: TRBV28; j_call: TRBJ1-2; clone_size: .
cdr3_nt: TGTGCCAGCAGGCGGGGTAATGAAAAACTGTTTTTT; cdr3_aa: CASRRGNEKLFF; d_call: .; v_call: TRBV6-5; j_call: TRBJ1-4; clone_size: .
cdr3_nt: TGTGCCAGCAGCGGCGGCGGACAGGGAAGGAATGAGCAGTTCTTC; cdr3_aa: CASSGGGQGRNEQFF; d_call: TRBD1; v_call: TRBV5-4; j_call: TRBJ2-1; clone_size: .
cdr3_nt: TGTGCCAGCAGCCAAGGTAGCAGCGGCACTGAAGCTTTCTTT; cdr3_aa: CASSQGSSGTEAFF; d_call: .; v_call: TRBV3-1/TRBV3-2; j_call: TRBJ1-1; clone_size: .
cdr3_nt: TGCGCCAGCAGTGAGTGGTTCCGACTAGCGGCCGGGCCTTACAATGAGCAGTTCTTC; cdr3_aa: CASSEWFRLAAGPYNEQFF; d_call: TRBD2; v_call: TRBV10-1; j_call: TRBJ2-1; clone_size: .
cdr3_nt: TGTGCCAGCAGACCTGACAGATATGGCTACACCTTC; cdr3_aa: CASRPDRYGYTF; d_call: .; v_call: TRBV28; j_call: TRBJ1-2; clone_size: .
cdr3_nt: TGTGCCAGCACTCCCGGGACTCTGAAAACTGAAGCTTTCTTT; cdr3_aa: CASTPGTLKTEAFF; d_call: .; v_call: TRBV6-6; j_call: TRBJ1-1; clone_size: .
cdr3_nt: TGTGCCAGCAGCTTTGGGCAGGGGTTCGGAGAGACCCAGTACTTC; cdr3_aa: CASSFGQGFGETQYF; d_call: .; v_call: TRBV7-9; j_call: TRBJ2-5; clone_size: .
cdr3_nt: TGTGCCAGCAGTGAATCAGGGATAGCTTTCTTT; cdr3_aa: CASSESGIAFF; d_call: .; v_call: TRBV6-1; j_call: TRBJ1-1; clone_size: .
cdr3_nt: TGTGCCAGCAGCCGAGGGGGCATAGACGATGGCTACACCTTC; cdr3_aa: CASSRGGIDDGYTF; d_call: TRBD1; v_call: TRBV3-1/TRBV3-2; j_call: TRBJ1-2; clone_size: medium-sized
cdr3_nt: TGTGCCAGCAGTTACCAGGGGTCGGACACTGAAGCTTTCTTT; cdr3_aa: CASSYQGSDTEAFF; d_call: .; v_call: TRBV6-5; j_call: TRBJ1-1; clone_size: .
cdr3_nt: TGTGCCAGTAGTCTGGGGGGTAACGTTAACTATGGCTACACCTTC; cdr3_aa: CASSLGGNVNYGYTF; d_call: .; v_call: TRBV19; j_call: TRBJ1-2; clone_size: .
cdr3_nt: TGTGCTTATGACAGGGTCCAAGATTCACCCCTCCACTTT; cdr3_aa: CAYDRVQDSPLHF; d_call: TRBD1; v_call: TRBV30; j_call: TRBJ1-6; clone_size: .
cdr3_nt: TGTGCCAGCAGCGTCCAGGGGGCACCCTACGAGCAGTACTTC; cdr3_aa: CASSVQGAPYEQYF; d_call: TRBD1; v_call: TRBV7-2; j_call: TRBJ2-7; clone_size: .
cdr3_nt: TGTGCCAGCAGCCACGGACTAGCGGGGGTTCAGACCCAGTACTTC; cdr3_aa: CASSHGLAGVQTQYF; d_call: TRBD2; v_call: TRBV7-6; j_call: TRBJ2-5; clone_size: .